Below are 20 T cell receptor beta chains sequenced from a single sample in a study of neurological immune-mediated disorders. MiXCR, applied by TCRdb to the 5' RACE reads, yields one record per CDR3 protein. The table includes approximately 74,000 distinct CDR3 sequences, roughly 5.5% detected once. Sample: PBMCs. The source is a man in his late teens or twenties with multiple sclerosis.

This chain links TRBV20-1 with TRBJ1-2, with a tentative D call TRBD1 (6 bases). The CDR3 covers 17 residues. Trimming took off 0 bases at V and 2 bases at J, with 19 bases between the two ends. The germline V gene encodes CDR1 DFQATT and CDR2 SNEGSKA (reference sequence). CDR3 bases: TGCAGTGCTAGAGAAACAATGGGAGGGGGAACGAACTATGGCTACACCTTC. Encoded protein: CSARETMGGGTNYGYTF.

This clonotype was counted at least ten times. The V gene is TRBV7-3, the J gene TRBJ2-1, with 11 positions matching TRBD1. The germline V gene has CDR1 SGHTA and CDR2 FQGTGA. The CDR3 sequence is 16 residues long. Trimming took 3 bases from V and 6 from J; bases not matched to a gene: 7. The DNA of the CDR3 is TGTGCCAGCAGCTTCTCCGGACAGGGGGCGCCCAATGAGCAGTTCTTC. Its protein is CASSFSGQGAPNEQFF.

This clonotype was counted between two and nine times. A much larger clone lies one base from this, so it may be a read error. The chain has TRBV6-5 and TRBJ1-5; D gene unclear. The CDR3 is 15 residues long. Germline CDR1 reads MNHEY; CDR2 reads SVGAGI. The CDR3 loop is CASSYSKGSNQPQNF. CDR3 DNA: TGTGCCAGCAGTTACTCGAAGGGTAGCAATCAGCCCCAGAATTTT.

This clonotype has a count of ten or more. V is TRBV20-1 and J is TRBJ2-7; a weak D match, TRBD1 (7 bases). V was clipped by 4 bases and J by 2 bases, with 12 bases between them. CDR1 is DFQATT and CDR2 is SNEGSKA in the germline V gene (reference sequence). This CDR3 is built from 13 residues. CDR3: CSATRDSTYEQYF. In nucleotides, the CDR3 is TGCAGTGCTACGCGGGACAGCACCTACGAGCAGTACTTC.

This clonotype was seen many times. J is TRBJ1-2 and V is TRBV6-6, with TRBD1 as a possible D gene (5 bases). In germline, CDR1 is MNHNY, CDR2 SVGAGI (reference sequence). The CDR3 loop spans 13 amino acids. V lost 7 bases and J 9 bases, leaving 18 bases between the germline ends. The CDR3 nucleotides read TGTGCCAGCATTGGGGACGCCGGGGATAGCTACACCTTC. Residues: CASIGDAGDSYTF.

This clonotype was observed a few times. Since a much larger clone is just one base distant, this may be a read error. The rearrangement links TRBV12-3 or TRBV12-4 to TRBJ1-6; 7 nucleotides match TRBD1. This CDR3 spans 14 amino acids. As DNA, the CDR3 is TGTGCCAGCAGTTTAAACAGGGGTAATTCACCCCTCAACTTT. Its protein is CASSLNRGNSPLNF.

The table lists this clonotype with many counts. This chain links TRBV6-2 or TRBV6-3 with TRBJ2-1; TRBD1 might be the D (5 bases). The ends were cut back, 6 bases at V and 3 bases at J, with 9 bases in the middle. Germline-derived CDR1 and CDR2 are MNHEY and SVGEGT. This CDR3 spans 13 amino acids. CDR3 sequence reads: CASSPTDYNEQFF. CDR3 nucleotides: TGTGCCAGCAGCCCGACAGACTACAATGAGCAGTTCTTC.

Many counts were recorded for this clonotype. The V and J genes are TRBV5-6 and TRBJ2-1; TRBD1 matches at 10 bases. The V and J ends lost 3 bases and 8 bases, in that order; junction bases with no gene match: 8. The germline V gene encodes CDR1 SGHDT and CDR2 YYEEEE. This CDR3 has 15 residues. The DNA of the CDR3 is TGTGCCAGCAGCTCTCGGGACAGGGGAGTCGATGAGCAGTTCTTC. Amino acid sequence: CASSSRDRGVDEQFF.

This clonotype was observed many times. V gene TRBV11-1 combines with J gene TRBJ2-7; the D is unclear. V was clipped by 1 base and J by 3 bases, with 7 bases between them. Germline loops: CDR1 SGHAT, CDR2 FQDESV (reference sequence). The CDR3 runs to 13 residues. In DNA form, the CDR3 reads TGTGCCAGCAGCTTAGGCCGGGTCTACGAGCAGTACTTC. Translated: CASSLGRVYEQYF.

This clonotype was recorded at least ten times. This rearrangement joins TRBV3-1 to TRBJ2-7; the D call may be TRBD1 or TRBD2 (5 bases each). The germline V and J ends were trimmed by 4 bases and 7 bases, with 14 bases remaining between them. Germline loops: CDR1 LGHDT, CDR2 YNNKEL (reference sequence). CDR3 length: 13 residues. CDR3 nucleotide sequence: TGTGCCAGCAGCCCGGGACGGTTTGGGGAGCAGTACTTC. Amino acids: CASSPGRFGEQYF.

This clonotype is judged medium-sized (0.01 to 0.1%). This chain uses TRBV7-2 with TRBJ2-5; 8 bases align to TRBD1. CDR1 and CDR2 from the germline V gene are SGHTA and FQGNSA. Losses at the gene ends were 7 bases for V and 9 bases for J; bases not matched to a gene: 13. The CDR3 totals 14 residues. CDR3 protein: CASNRDRRSMAQYF. Here the CDR3 DNA reads TGTGCCAGCAACCGGGACAGGCGCTCTATGGCCCAGTACTTC.

The V gene is TRBV5-6, the J gene TRBJ1-2; 9 bases are a match to TRBD1. The trim removed 3 bases at V and 2 bases at J, leaving 8 bases unmatched. The CDR3 totals 16 residues. CDR1 and CDR2 (germline): SGHDT, YYEEEE. The CDR3 bases are TGTGCCAGCAGCTCGACCGCCGGGACAGGGAACTATGGCTACACCTTC. This gives the protein CASSSTAGTGNYGYTF.

There are many counts of this clonotype. The chain couples TRBV15 to TRBJ2-6; D uncertain. CDR1 is LNHNV, CDR2 YYDKDF, per germline (reference sequence). V was trimmed by 1 base and J by 1 base, leaving 8 bases between them. The CDR3 totals 16 residues. CDR3 region: CATSRGEPSGANVLTF. For the CDR3, the DNA is TGTGCCACCAGCAGAGGGGAACCATCTGGGGCCAACGTCCTGACTTTC.

At least ten counts were recorded for this clonotype. CDR3: CATTPGTGGVIYEQYF. CDR3 DNA sequence: TGTGCCACTACCCCCGGGACAGGGGGCGTTATCTACGAGCAGTACTTC. This chain connects TRBV15 to TRBJ2-7; TRBD1 agrees at 12 bases. The junction had 12 bases not matched to a gene; V was cut back by 9 bases and J by 3 bases. Germline values: CDR1 LNHNV, CDR2 YYDKDF (reference sequence). CDR3 length: 16 residues.

On this clonotype: This may come from a read error, since a much larger clone is one base off. The genes are TRBV6-5 and TRBJ2-1; no clear D gene. Trimming took off 0 bases at V and 6 bases at J, with 12 bases between the two ends. The CDR3 length is 15 residues. Germline CDR1 reads MNHEY; CDR2 reads SVGAGI. CDR3 sequence reads: CASSYSGKGSNEQFF. The CDR3, as DNA: TGTGCCAGCAGTTACTCGGGCAAGGGCTCCAATGAGCAGTTCTTC.

This clonotype occurred a few times. The chain's CDR3 is CASSLGRAGADEQFF. CDR3 in DNA: TGCGCCAGCAGCTTGGGGAGGGCCGGGGCGGATGAGCAGTTCTTC. The rearrangement joins TRBV5-1 to TRBJ2-1, with D possibly matching TRBD2 (6 bases). V lost 0 bases and J lost 8, with 15 bases in between. In germline, CDR1 is SGHRS, CDR2 YFSETQ. CDR3 length: 15 residues.

The sample holds many counts of this clonotype. The junction departs from germline at one end; a sequencing error may be responsible. V and J are TRBV5-6 and TRBJ1-6; 8 bases are a match to TRBD1. The germline gives CDR1 SGHDT, CDR2 YYEEEE. The CDR3 extends over 14 amino acids. The CDR3 DNA reads TGTGCCAGCAGGAGGACAGGGCAGGGTCGGGCCCTCAACTTT. Its translation: CASRRTGQGRALNF.

This clonotype was seen at least ten times. The rearrangement joins TRBV5-1 to TRBJ2-7; either TRBD1 or TRBD2 may supply D (5 bases each). The germline gives CDR1 SGHRS, CDR2 YFSETQ. The ends were cut back, 4 bases at V and 0 bases at J, with 14 bases in the middle. This CDR3 region has 15 residues. CDR3 loop: CASSIGTEPSYEQYF. CDR3 coding DNA: TGCGCCAGCAGCATTGGGACGGAACCCTCCTACGAGCAGTACTTC. Based on the CDR3 plus reference TRBV5-1 and TRBJ2-7, the full variable domain is KAGVTQTPRYLIKTRGQQVTLSCSPISGHRSVSWYQQTPGQGLQFLFEYFSETQRNKGNFPGRFSGRQFSNSRSEMNVSTLELGDSALYLCASSIGTEPSYEQYFGPGTRLTVT.

This clonotype has at least ten counts. The junction does not match germline at one end; this may be a read error. V usage is TRBV20-1 and J usage is TRBJ1-5; D possibly corresponds to TRBD1 (5 bases). The CDR3 has 13 amino acids. The germline V gene encodes CDR1 DFQATT and CDR2 SNEGSKA (reference sequence). In DNA form, the CDR3 reads TGCAGTGCTAGAGTGGGGGAGAATCAGCCCCAGAATTTT. Translated, it gives CSARVGENQPQNF.

This clonotype came up many times. The chain has TRBV12-3 or TRBV12-4 and TRBJ2-2, with 7 bases identical to TRBD1. This CDR3 region has 15 residues. Germline trimming cut 6 bases from V and 5 bases from J; bases unmatched to any gene: 9. Here the CDR3 DNA reads TGTGCCAGCAGGTTGGGTCGCAGGGGGACCGGGGAGCTGTTTTTT. Protein sequence: CASRLGRRGTGELFF.